The rows below give T cell receptor beta chains drawn from one sample of a study of blood T cells in healthy people across ages. TCRdb fed the 5' RACE reads into MiXCR, producing one record per CDR3 protein. This sample carries some 1 million distinct CDR3 sequences, over 35% of them seen once, and the ten largest clones take approximately 19%. The sample consisted of blood. Receptor source: a woman aged 60 to 75 in good health. The CDR3 runs from the conserved cysteine through the conserved F or W. D genes are given only for firm matches. Size values are once, few and many counts, or a class for expanded clones, and some rows have none.

J gene	V gene	D gene	clone size	CDR3 DNA	CDR3 protein
TRBJ2-7	TRBV29-1	NA	NA	TGCAGCGTGAAACAGGGTTACGAGCAGTACTTC	CSVKQGYEQYF
TRBJ2-5	TRBV20-1	NA	NA	TGCAGTGCTAGACAGTGGGACGGGGTAGAGGAGACCCAGTACTTC	CSARQWDGVEETQYF
TRBJ2-2	TRBV7-9	NA	few	TGTGCCAGCAGCTTGTACATAAACACCGGGGAGCTGTTTTTT	CASSLYINTGELFF
TRBJ2-7	TRBV11-2	NA	few	TGTGCCAGCAGCCGGGGGGCCCGCTGGGAGCAGTACTTC	CASSRGARWEQYF
TRBJ2-5	TRBV7-9	NA	NA	TGTGCCAGCAGCTTAGCTACAGGGTCTGTGACCCAGTACTTC	CASSLATGSVTQYF
TRBJ1-2	TRBV25-1	TRBD1	NA	TGTGCCAGCAGAGGGACAGACCCTAGCGGCTACACCTTC	CASRGTDPSGYTF
TRBJ2-7	TRBV20-1	TRBD1	NA	TGCAGTGCTAGAGCTCGACAGGGGTTGGGGCAGTACTTC	CSARARQGLGQYF
TRBJ1-5	TRBV7-9	NA	few	TGTGCCAGCAGCGGGGGTTATAGCAATCAGCCCCAGCATTTT	CASSGGYSNQPQHF
TRBJ2-6	TRBV3-1	NA	NA	TGTGCCAGCAGCCAAGAGCTTGGTTGGTCTGGGGCCAACGTCCTGACTTTC	CASSQELGWSGANVLTF
TRBJ2-4	TRBV20-1	TRBD2	NA	TGCAGTGCTAGCGCTAGCGGGAGGGGGGGCAAAAACATTCAGTACTTC	CSASASGRGGKNIQYF
TRBJ2-5	TRBV27	TRBD2	NA	TGTGCCAGCAGTTTGTTCGGGAGGGTAGGCGAGACCCAGTACTTC	CASSLFGRVGETQYF
TRBJ2-1	TRBV30	TRBD1	few	TGTGCCTGGAGTGAAACAGGGGTAGCAAAAAATGAGCAGTTCTTC	CAWSETGVAKNEQFF
TRBJ2-7	TRBV7-8	NA	NA	TGTGCCAGCAGCTTAGATTCCAGGGGTACCTACGAGCAGTACTTC	CASSLDSRGTYEQYF
TRBJ1-2	TRBV12-5	TRBD1	NA	TGTGCTAGGGGTTTGACAGGGGGCTATGGCTACACCTTC	CARGLTGGYGYTF
TRBJ2-3	TRBV20-1	TRBD1	many	TGCAGTGCTACTACTGGGACAGGAAGCACGCAGTATTTT	CSATTGTGSTQYF
TRBJ1-6	TRBV20-1	NA	NA	TGCAGTGCTACGGTGGCTCGGGGTAATTCACCCCTCCACTTT	CSATVARGNSPLHF
TRBJ1-6	TRBV4-1	NA	NA	TGCGCCAGCAGCCAAGATCGGCGCCTTGGTTCACCCCTCCACTTT	CASSQDRRLGSPLHF
TRBJ1-1	TRBV4-1	NA	NA	TGCGCCAGCAGCCAGCAGGGCGAAGCTTTCTTT	CASSQQGEAFF
TRBJ2-5	TRBV29-1	TRBD2	NA	TGCAGCGTTGATACTAGCGGGGCAGGGGAGCAGTACTTC	CSVDTSGAGEQYF
TRBJ2-1	TRBV12-3/TRBV12-4	TRBD2	few	TGTGCCAGCAGTCCCATAGCGGGGGGGCCAAACAATGAGCAGTTCTTC	CASSPIAGGPNNEQFF
TRBJ2-3	TRBV7-3	TRBD1	NA	TGTGCCAGCAGAACCTCCGGGACAGGGACAGGAGATACGCAGTATTTT	CASRTSGTGTGDTQYF
TRBJ2-7	TRBV6-5	NA	few	TGTGCCAGCAGCCCCAGGGGTTCGGGCGAGCAGTACTTC	CASSPRGSGEQYF
TRBJ2-7	TRBV14	TRBD2	few	TGTGCCAGCAGCCGACTAGCGCCGTTCTACGAGCAGTACTTC	CASSRLAPFYEQYF
TRBJ2-2	TRBV5-6	TRBD2	NA	TGTGCCAGCAGCTTGCAGCGCCTAGCGGGAGTATACGGGGAGCTGTTTTTT	CASSLQRLAGVYGELFF
TRBJ2-1	TRBV7-9	NA	NA	TGTGCCAGCGGCTATTTGAGGGGTGAGCAGTTCTTC	CASGYLRGEQFF
TRBJ2-1	TRBV3-1	TRBD2	NA	TGTGCCAGCAGCCCCACACTAGCGGCATACAATGAGCAGTTCTTC	CASSPTLAAYNEQFF
TRBJ2-3	TRBV15	TRBD1	once	TGTGCCACCAGCAGAAGAGGACAGGGAGGAACAGATACGCAGTATTTT	CATSRRGQGGTDTQYF
TRBJ2-2	TRBV5-1	NA	NA	TGCGCCAGCAGCTTGAACGGGGAGCTGTTTTTT	CASSLNGELFF
TRBJ2-5	TRBV20-1	TRBD2	NA	TGCAGTGCTAGTGGAGGGGGGCTAGCGGGAGTCGTTGGAGAGACCCAGTACTTC	CSASGGGLAGVVGETQYF